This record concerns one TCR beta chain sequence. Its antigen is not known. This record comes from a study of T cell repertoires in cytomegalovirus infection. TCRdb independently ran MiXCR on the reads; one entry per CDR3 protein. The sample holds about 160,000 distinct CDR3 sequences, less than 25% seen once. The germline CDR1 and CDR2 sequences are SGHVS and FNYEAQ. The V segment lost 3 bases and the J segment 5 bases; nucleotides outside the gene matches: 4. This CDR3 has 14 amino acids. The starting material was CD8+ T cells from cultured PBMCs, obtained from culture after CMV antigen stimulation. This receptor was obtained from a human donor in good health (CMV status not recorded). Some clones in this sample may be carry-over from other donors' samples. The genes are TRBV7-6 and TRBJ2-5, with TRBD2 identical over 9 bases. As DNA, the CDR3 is TGTGCCAGCAGCTTTGGCGGGGGGGAGGAGACCCAGTACTTC. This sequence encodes CASSFGGGEETQYF.